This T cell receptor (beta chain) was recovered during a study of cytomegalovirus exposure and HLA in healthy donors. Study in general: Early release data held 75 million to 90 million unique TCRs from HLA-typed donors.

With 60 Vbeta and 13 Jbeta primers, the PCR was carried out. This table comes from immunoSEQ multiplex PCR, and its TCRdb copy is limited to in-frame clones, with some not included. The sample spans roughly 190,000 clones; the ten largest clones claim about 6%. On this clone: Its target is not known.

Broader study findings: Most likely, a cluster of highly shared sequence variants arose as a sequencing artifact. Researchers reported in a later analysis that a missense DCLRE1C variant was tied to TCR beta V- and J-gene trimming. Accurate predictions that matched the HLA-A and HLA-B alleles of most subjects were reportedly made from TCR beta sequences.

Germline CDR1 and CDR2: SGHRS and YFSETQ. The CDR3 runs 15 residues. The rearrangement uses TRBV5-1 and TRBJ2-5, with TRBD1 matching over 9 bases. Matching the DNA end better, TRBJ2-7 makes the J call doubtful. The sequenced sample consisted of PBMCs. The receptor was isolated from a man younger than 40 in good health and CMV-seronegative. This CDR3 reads CASSLLGQGGYEQYF. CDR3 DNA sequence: TGCGCCAGCAGCTTGTTGGGACAGGGAGGCTACGAGCAGTACTTC.